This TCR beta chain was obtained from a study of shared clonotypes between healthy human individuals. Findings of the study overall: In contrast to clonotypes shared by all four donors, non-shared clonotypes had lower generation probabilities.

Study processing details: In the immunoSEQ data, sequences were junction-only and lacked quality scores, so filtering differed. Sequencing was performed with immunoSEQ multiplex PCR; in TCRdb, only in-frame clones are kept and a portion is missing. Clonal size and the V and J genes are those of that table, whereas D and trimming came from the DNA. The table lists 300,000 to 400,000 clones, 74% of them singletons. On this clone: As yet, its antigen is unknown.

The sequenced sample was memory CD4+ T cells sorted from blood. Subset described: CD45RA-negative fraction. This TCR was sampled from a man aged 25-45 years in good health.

CDR3 nucleotides: TGTGCCAGCAGCTACCCAGGGGGCGTTGGAACAGATACGCAGTATTTT. Protein product: CASSYPGGVGTDTQYF. V is TRBV5-8 and J is TRBJ2-3; 8 bases align to TRBD1. CDR3 length equals 16 residues. The germline CDR1 and CDR2 sequences are SGHTS and YDEGEE. After removal of 3 bases from V and 3 bases from J, the junction contained 9 bases not matched to a gene. Variable domain in full (rest from reference TRBV5-8 and TRBJ2-3): EAGVTQSPTHLIKTRGQQATLRCSPISGHTSVYWYQQALGLGLQFLLWYDEGEERNRGNFPPRFSGRQFPNYSSELNVNALELEDSALYLCASSYPGGVGTDTQYFGPGTRLTVL.